This TCR beta chain appears in the sequencing data of a study of blood T cells in healthy people across ages. This clonotype showed up just a few times. The CDR3 totals 15 residues. Trimming took 4 bases from V and 0 from J, leaving 13 bases between them. Germline CDR1 DFQATT, CDR2 SNEGSKA (reference sequence). The second PCR ran roughly 7 to 12 cycles with a sample-barcoded 5' primer and J-beta primers. TCRdb called the 5' RACE reads again in MiXCR, with one record for every CDR3 protein. The sample yields hundreds of thousands of distinct CDR3 sequences, about 42% seen once. The sample consisted of blood. The chain carries TRBV20-1 and TRBJ1-5, with unresolved D. The clonotype was recovered from a man in his 60s in good health. The CDR3 DNA sequence: TGCAGTGCTAAAGACCGACGCTATAGCAATCAGCCCCAGCATTTT. It specifies CSAKDRRYSNQPQHF.